The clone carrying this T cell receptor (beta chain) has at least ten counts. The antigen remains undetermined. Time point defined: newly diagnosed GD, antithyroid drugs for less than 3 months. PBMC RNA was the source of the TCR library. This specimen belongs to a study of regulatory T cells in long-lasting Graves disease. Study results and caveats: The TCR repertoire of persistent Graves' patients was less diverse than that of newly diagnosed ones.

The CDR3 has 15 amino acids. V gave up 7 bases and J gave up 1 base; unmatched junction bases: 9. Germline values: CDR1 PRHDT, CDR2 FYEKMQ (reference sequence). Construction of TCR beta libraries relied on iRepertoire HTBI primers and on Arm-PCR targeting CDR3 regions. TCRdb reprocessed the multiplex PCR reads with MiXCR, giving one entry per CDR3 protein. Of over 350,000 distinct CDR3 sequences listed, roughly 15% were seen once; the top ten hold 17%. Separately, the same data were catalogued under a study of T cells in Graves' hyperthyroidism and ophthalmopathy.

This specimen was peripheral blood mononuclear cells (PBMCs), taken at new diagnosis, from a patient treated with antithyroid drugs. This sequence originates from a woman aged 45-59 years with Graves disease. The V gene is TRBV13, the J gene TRBJ2-5; 7 positions match TRBD2. The CDR3 here is CASKDTRGGQETQYF. CDR3 nucleotide sequence: TGTGCCAGCAAGGATACACGCGGGGGCCAAGAGACCCAGTACTTC. Together with reference TRBV13 and TRBJ2-5, the CDR3 gives the full variable domain: AAGVIQSPRHLIKEKRETATLKCYPIPRHDTVYWYQQGPGQDPQFLISFYEKMQSDKGSIPDRFSAQQFSDYHSELNMSSLELGDSALYFCASKDTRGGQETQYFGPGTRLLVL.